This entry describes one TCR beta chain. CDR1 SGHVS and CDR2 FQNEAQ come from the germline V gene. The CDR3 length is 13 residues. One entry per CDR3 protein, called by TCRdb with MiXCR from the PCR reads. The data hold about 24,000 distinct CDR3 sequences, with about 40% observed a single time. The data were taken from a study of tumor-infiltrating lymphocytes in oesophageal squamous cell carcinoma. The chain has TRBV7-8 and TRBJ2-3; D remains ambiguous. The J call may be in error: the DNA end matches TRBJ2-5 better. Sequences were obtained from esophageal tumor tissue. The sequence was obtained from a male donor with esophageal squamous cell carcinoma. This CDR3 is CASSLGIQETQYF. DNA of the CDR3: TGTGCCAGCAGCTTGGGAATTCAAGAGACCCAGTACTTC.